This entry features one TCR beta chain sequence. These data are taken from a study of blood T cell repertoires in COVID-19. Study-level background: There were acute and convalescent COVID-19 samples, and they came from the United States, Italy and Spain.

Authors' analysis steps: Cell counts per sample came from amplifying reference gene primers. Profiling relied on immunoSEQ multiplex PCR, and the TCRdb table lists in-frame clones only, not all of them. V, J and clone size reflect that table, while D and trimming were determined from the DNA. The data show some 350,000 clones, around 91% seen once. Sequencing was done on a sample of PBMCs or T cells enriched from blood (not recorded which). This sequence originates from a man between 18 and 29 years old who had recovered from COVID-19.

CDR3 loop: CAWSFPGRGRGETQYF. As DNA, the CDR3 is TGTGCCTGGAGTTTCCCCGGGAGGGGGCGCGGAGAGACCCAGTACTTC. This chain uses TRBV30 with TRBJ2-5; D possibly corresponds to TRBD2 (8 bases). Trimming removed 2 bases at V and 4 bases at J, with 20 bases between. Germline loops: CDR1 GTSNPN, CDR2 SVGIG (reference sequence). The CDR3 loop spans 16 amino acids.